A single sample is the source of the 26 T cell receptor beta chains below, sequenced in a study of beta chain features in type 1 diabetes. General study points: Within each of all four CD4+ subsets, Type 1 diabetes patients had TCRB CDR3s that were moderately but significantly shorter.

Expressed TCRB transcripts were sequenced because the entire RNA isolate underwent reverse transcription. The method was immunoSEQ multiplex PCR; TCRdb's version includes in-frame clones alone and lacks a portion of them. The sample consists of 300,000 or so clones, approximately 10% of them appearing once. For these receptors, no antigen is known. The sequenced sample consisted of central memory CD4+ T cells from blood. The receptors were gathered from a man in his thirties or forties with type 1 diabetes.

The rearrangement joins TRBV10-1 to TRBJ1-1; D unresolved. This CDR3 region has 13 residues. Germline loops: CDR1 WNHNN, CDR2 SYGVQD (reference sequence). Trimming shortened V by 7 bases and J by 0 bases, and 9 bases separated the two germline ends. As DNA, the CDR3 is TGCGCCAGCACCTCGGCCTTGAACACTGAAGCTTTCTTT. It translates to CASTSALNTEAFF.

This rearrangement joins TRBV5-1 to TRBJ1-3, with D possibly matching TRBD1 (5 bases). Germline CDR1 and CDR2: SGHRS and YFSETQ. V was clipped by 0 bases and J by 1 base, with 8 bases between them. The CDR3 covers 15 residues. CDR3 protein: CASSLEGASGNTIYF. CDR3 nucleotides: TGCGCCAGCAGCTTGGAAGGGGCATCTGGAAACACCATATATTTT.

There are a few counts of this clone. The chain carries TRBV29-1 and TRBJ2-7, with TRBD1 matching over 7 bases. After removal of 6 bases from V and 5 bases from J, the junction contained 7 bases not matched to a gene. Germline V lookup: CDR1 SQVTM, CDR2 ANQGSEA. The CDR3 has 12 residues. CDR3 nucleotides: TGCAGCGTCGGGACAGCGTCGGACGAGCAGTACTTC. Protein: CSVGTASDEQYF.

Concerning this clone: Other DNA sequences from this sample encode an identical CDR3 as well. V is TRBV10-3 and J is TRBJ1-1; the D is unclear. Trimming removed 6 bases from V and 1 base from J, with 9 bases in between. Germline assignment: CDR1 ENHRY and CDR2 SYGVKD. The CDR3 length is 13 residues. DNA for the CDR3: TGTGCCATCAGATTAACAGAGAACACTGAAGCTTTCTTT. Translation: CAIRLTENTEAFF.

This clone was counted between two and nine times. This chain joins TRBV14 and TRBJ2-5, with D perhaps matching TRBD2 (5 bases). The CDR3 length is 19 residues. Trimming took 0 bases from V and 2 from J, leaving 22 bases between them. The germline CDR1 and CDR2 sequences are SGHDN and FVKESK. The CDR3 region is CASSQEEGSGRVPQETQYF. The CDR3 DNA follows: TGTGCCAGCAGCCAAGAAGAAGGGTCCGGGCGGGTCCCTCAAGAGACCCAGTACTTC.

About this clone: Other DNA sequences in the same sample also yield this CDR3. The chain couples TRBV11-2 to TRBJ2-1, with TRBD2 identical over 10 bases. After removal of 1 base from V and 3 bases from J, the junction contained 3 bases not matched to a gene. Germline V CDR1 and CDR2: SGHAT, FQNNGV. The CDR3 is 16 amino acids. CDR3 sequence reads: CASSLGQRGGYNEQFF. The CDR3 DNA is TGTGCCAGCAGCTTAGGCCAGCGGGGGGGCTACAATGAGCAGTTCTTC.

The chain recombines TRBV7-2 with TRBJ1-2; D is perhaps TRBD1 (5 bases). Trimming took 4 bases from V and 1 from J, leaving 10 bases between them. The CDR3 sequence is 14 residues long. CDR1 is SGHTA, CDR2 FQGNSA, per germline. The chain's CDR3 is CASSSFDSNYGYTF. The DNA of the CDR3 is TGTGCCAGCAGCTCCTTCGACAGTAACTATGGCTACACCTTC.

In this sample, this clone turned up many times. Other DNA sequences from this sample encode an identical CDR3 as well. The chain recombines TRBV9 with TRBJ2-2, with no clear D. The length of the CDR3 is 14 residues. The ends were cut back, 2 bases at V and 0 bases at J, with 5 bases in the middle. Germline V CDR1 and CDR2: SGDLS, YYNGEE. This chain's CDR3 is CASSVGTNTGELFF. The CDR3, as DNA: TGTGCCAGCAGCGTTGGAACGAACACCGGGGAGCTGTTTTTT. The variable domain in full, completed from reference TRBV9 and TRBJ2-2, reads DSGVTQTPKHLITATGQRVTLRCSPRSGDLSVYWYQQSLDQGLQFLIQYYNGEERAKGNILERFSAQQFPDLHSELNLSSLELGDSALYFCASSVGTNTGELFFGEGSRLTVL.

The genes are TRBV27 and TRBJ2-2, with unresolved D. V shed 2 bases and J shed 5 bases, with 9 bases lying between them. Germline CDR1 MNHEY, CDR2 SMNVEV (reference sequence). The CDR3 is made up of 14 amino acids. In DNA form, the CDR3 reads TGTGCCAGCAGTTTAAGTCCAGTGACCGGGGAGCTGTTTTTT. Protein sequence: CASSLSPVTGELFF.

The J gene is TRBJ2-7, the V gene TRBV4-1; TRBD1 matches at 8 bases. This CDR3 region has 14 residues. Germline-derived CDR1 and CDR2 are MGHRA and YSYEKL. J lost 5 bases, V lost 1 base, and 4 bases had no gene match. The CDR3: CASSQGTGINEQYF. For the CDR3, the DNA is TGCGCCAGCAGCCAAGGGACAGGGATCAACGAGCAGTACTTC.

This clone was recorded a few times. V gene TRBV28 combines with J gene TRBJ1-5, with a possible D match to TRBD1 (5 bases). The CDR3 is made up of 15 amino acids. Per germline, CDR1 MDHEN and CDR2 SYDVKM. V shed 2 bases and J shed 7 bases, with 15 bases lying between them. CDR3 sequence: CASSLRTRVEQPQHF. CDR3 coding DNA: TGTGCCAGCAGTTTAAGGACCAGGGTGGAACAGCCCCAGCATTTT.

The CDR3 here is CASSLAGGNTGELFF. CDR3 DNA: TGCGCCAGCAGCTTGGCGGGGGGCAACACCGGGGAGCTGTTTTTT. The genes are TRBV5-1 and TRBJ2-2; D may be TRBD2 (7 bases). The V and J ends lost 0 bases and 2 bases respectively, with 8 bases between them. CDR1 SGHRS and CDR2 YFSETQ come from the germline V gene. This CDR3 contains 15 residues.

The CDR3 loop reads CASRLGDRIYEQYF. CDR3 in DNA: TGTGCCAGCCGCTTAGGGGACAGGATTTACGAGCAGTACTTC. The chain recombines TRBV2 with TRBJ2-5; 8 nucleotides line up with TRBD1. The better agreement between TRBJ2-7 and the DNA end casts doubt on the J call. The CDR3 is made up of 14 amino acids. Per the germline V gene, CDR1 is SNHLY and CDR2 is FYNNEI.

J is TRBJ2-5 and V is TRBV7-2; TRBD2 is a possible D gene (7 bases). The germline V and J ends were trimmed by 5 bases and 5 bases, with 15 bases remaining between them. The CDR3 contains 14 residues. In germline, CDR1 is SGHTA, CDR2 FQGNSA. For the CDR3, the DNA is TGTGCCAGCAGCCCCCCGGGGGGCCTGGAGACCCAGTACTTC. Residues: CASSPPGGLETQYF.

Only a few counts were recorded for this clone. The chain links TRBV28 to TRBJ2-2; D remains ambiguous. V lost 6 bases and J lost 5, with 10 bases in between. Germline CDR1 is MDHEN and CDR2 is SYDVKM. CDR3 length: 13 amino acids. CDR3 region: CASRRLETGELFF. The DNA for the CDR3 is TGTGCCAGCAGAAGACTGGAGACCGGGGAGCTGTTTTTT.

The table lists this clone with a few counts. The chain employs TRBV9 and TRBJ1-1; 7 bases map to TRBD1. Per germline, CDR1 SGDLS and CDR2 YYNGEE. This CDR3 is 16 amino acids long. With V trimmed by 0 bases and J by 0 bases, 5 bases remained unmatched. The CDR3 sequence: CASSVGQGPMNTEAFF. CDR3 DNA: TGTGCCAGCAGCGTAGGACAGGGCCCAATGAACACTGAAGCTTTCTTT.

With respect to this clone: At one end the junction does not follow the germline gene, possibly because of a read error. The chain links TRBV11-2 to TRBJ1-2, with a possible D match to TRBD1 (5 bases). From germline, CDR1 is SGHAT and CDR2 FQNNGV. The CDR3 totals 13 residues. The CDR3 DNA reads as TGTGCCAGCAGCCCCCCGGGGGTGATAAGTTTCAACTTC. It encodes CASSPPGVISFNF.

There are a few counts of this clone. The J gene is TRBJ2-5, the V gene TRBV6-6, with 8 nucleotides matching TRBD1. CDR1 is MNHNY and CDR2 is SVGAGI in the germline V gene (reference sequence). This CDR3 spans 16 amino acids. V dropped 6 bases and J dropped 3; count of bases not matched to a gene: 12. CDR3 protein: CASSQGGQGGKETQYF. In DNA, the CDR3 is TGTGCCAGCAGCCAGGGTGGACAGGGTGGGAAAGAGACCCAGTACTTC.

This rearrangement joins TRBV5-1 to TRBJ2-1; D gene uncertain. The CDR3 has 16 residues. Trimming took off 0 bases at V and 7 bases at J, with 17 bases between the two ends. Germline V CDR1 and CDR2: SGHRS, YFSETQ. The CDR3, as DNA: TGCGCCAGCAGCTTGGAAGTGGCCACCACTGGTAATGAGCAGTTCTTC. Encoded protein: CASSLEVATTGNEQFF.

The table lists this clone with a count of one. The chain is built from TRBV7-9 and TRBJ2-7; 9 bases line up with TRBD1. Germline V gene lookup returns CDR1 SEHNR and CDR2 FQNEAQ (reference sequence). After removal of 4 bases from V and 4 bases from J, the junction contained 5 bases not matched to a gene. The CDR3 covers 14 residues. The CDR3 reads CASSSTGTGYEQYF. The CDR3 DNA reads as TGTGCCAGCAGCTCAACCGGGACAGGGTACGAGCAGTACTTC. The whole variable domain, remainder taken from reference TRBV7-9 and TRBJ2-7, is DTGVSQNPRHKITKRGQNVTFRCDPISEHNRLYWYRQTLGQGPEFLTYFQNEAQLEKSRLLSDRFSAERPKGSFSTLEIQRTEQGDSAMYLCASSSTGTGYEQYFGPGTRLTVT.

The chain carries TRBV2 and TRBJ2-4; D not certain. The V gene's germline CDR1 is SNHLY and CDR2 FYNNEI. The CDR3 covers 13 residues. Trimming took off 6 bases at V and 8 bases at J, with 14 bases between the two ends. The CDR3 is CASREPTQDIQYF. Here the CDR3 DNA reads TGTGCCAGCAGGGAGCCCACCCAGGACATTCAGTACTTC.

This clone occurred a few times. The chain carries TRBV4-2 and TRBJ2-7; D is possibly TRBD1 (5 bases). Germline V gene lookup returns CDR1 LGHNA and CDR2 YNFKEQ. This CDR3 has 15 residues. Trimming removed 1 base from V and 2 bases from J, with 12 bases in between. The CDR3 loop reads CASSQATLDTYEQYF. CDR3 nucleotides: TGTGCCAGCAGCCAAGCCACGTTGGACACCTACGAGCAGTACTTC.

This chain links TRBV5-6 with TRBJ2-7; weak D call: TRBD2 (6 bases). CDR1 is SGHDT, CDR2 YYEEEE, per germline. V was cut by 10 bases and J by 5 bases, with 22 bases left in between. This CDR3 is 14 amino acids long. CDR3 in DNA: TGTGCCTGCACCCCATGGGGGGTAGGAAACGAGCAGTACTTC. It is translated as CACTPWGVGNEQYF. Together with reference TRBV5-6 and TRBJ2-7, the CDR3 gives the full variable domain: DAGVTQSPTHLIKTRGQQVTLRCSPKSGHDTVSWYQQALGQGPQFIFQYYEEEERQRGNFPDRFSGHQFPNYSSELNVNALLLGDSALYLCACTPWGVGNEQYFGPGTRLTVT.

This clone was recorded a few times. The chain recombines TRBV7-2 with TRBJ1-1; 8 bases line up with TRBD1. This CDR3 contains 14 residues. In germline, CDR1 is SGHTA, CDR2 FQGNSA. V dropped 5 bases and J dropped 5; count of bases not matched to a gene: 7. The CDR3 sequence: CASSPDRVLTEAFF. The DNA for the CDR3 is TGTGCCAGCAGCCCGGACAGGGTCCTGACTGAAGCTTTCTTT.

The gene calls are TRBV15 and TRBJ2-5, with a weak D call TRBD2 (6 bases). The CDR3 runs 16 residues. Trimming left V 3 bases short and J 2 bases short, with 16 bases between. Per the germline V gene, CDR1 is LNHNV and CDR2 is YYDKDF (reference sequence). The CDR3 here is CATSRVALGGQETQYF. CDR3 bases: TGTGCCACCAGCAGGGTGGCTCTGGGAGGTCAAGAGACCCAGTACTTC.

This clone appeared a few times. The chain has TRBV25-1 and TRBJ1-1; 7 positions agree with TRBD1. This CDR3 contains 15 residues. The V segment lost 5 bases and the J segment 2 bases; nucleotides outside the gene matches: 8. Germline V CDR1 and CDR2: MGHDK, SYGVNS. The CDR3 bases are TGTGCCAGCAGTCCGCGGGACAGAAGTAACACTGAAGCTTTCTTT. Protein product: CASSPRDRSNTEAFF.